This T cell receptor beta chain is from a study of cytomegalovirus exposure and HLA in healthy donors. The V end lost 2 bases, the J end lost 2 bases, and 12 bases lay between the germline ends. This CDR3 region has 15 residues. Germline loops: CDR1 MNHEY, CDR2 SVGAGI. 60 Vbeta and 13 Jbeta primers were used in PCR. TCRdb keeps only in-frame clones here, not all; method: immunoSEQ multiplex PCR. The sample comprises around 83,000 clones, roughly 78% of which are singletons, and around 4.4% rests with the top ten. Study-level results: One variant, a missense change in DCLRE1C, was linked in a later analysis to TCR beta V- and J-gene trimming.

With respect to this clone: Its specificity is not known.

Input material: PBMCs. The V gene is TRBV6-5, the J gene TRBJ1-2, with D unresolved. This sequence was found in a male donor in good health and CMV-seropositive. CDR3 sequence: CASSYGFSGNYGYTF. CDR3 DNA: TGTGCCAGCAGTTACGGCTTCAGCGGAAACTATGGCTACACCTTC.